The clone carrying this T cell receptor (beta chain) has ten or more counts. The data derive from a study of T cells in Graves' hyperthyroidism and ophthalmopathy. Across the study: Pretreatment peripheral blood was obtained at initial diagnosis.

This CDR3 has 15 amino acids. In germline, CDR1 is MDHEN, CDR2 SYDVKM. Losses at the gene ends were 4 bases for V and 0 bases for J; bases not matched to a gene: 5. TCR beta CDR3 regions were amplified from RNA transcripts. During a first-round RT-PCR of the TCR CDR3, the HTBI primer set was used. Each CDR3 protein is one row after TCRdb ran MiXCR on the multiplex PCR reads. The sample lists roughly 700,000 distinct CDR3 sequences; 15% to 20% were seen once. The genes are TRBV28 and TRBJ2-7, with TRBD2 matching 8 bases. This sequence was found in a man in his forties or fifties with Graves' hyperthyroidism. Sequenced sample: blood. DNA for the CDR3: TGTGCCAGCAGTTACGGACTAGCCTTCTCCTACGAGCAGTACTTC. This codes for CASSYGLAFSYEQYF. The full variable domain, in which reference TRBV28 and TRBJ2-7 provide the parts outside the CDR3, is DVKVTQSSRYLVKRTGEKVFLECVQDMDHENMFWYRQDPGLGLRLIYFSYDVKMKEKGDIPEGYSVSREKKERFSLILESASTNQTSMYLCASSYGLAFSYEQYFGPGTRLTVT.